This T cell receptor (beta chain) was observed in a study of blood T cell repertoires in COVID-19. Looking at the study overall: Both acute and convalescent COVID-19 samples were obtained from the United States, Italy and Spain.

J was trimmed by 3 bases and V by 5 bases; bases with no gene match: 7. The germline V gene has CDR1 MNHEY and CDR2 SMNVEV (reference sequence). There are 16 residues in the CDR3. Under the authors' procedure: Estimated nucleated cell counts came from reference gene primer amplification. Sequencing used immunoSEQ multiplex PCR; TCRdb keeps in-frame clones, though not all of them. D and trimming come from the DNA, and the V and J calls and clone size come from that table. The data show roughly 200,000 clones, roughly 94% seen once. This receptor was identified in a man aged 25-45 years with COVID-19, enrolled during active disease. What was sequenced was peripheral blood. This chain links TRBV27 with TRBJ1-5, with 10 bases matching TRBD1. CDR3 sequence: CASSIRQGAANQPQHF. CDR3 bases: TGTGCCAGCAGTATCCGACAGGGGGCGGCCAATCAGCCCCAGCATTTT.